The sequence of this T cell receptor beta chain was determined in a study of OX40 agonist ivuxolimab in advanced cancers. Study results and limitations: There was clonal expansion of CD4+ and CD8+ blood T cells by week 6 at 0.1 to 3.0 mg/kg. Antigen specificity of clonally expanded peripheral T cells was not established.

Points on this clone: Its cognate antigen is unknown.

The table came from immunoSEQ multiplex PCR; TCRdb's copy has only in-frame clones and leaves some out. This table has over 10,000 clones, around 84% appearing once. Autoimmune disease history or systemic immunosuppression excluded patients. This specimen was CD4+ or CD8+ T cells sorted from blood, taken in a trial of the OX40 agonist ivuxolimab. This clonotype originated in an adult with an advanced solid tumor such as melanoma, head and neck, liver or kidney cancer.

CDR3 sequence (DNA): TGTGCCAGCAGTTTAGAGGTTATTAATGAAAAACTGTTTTTT. Its protein is CASSLEVINEKLFF. This rearrangement joins TRBV28 to TRBJ1-4; no firm D call. Germline values: CDR1 MDHEN, CDR2 SYDVKM. Trimming stripped 2 bases from V and 4 bases from J, with 8 bases between. This CDR3 region has 14 residues.